This T cell receptor beta chain was documented in a study of OX40 agonist ivuxolimab in advanced cancers. This CDR3 spans 14 amino acids. Germline CDR1 MDHEN, CDR2 SYDVKM. Between the trimmed V and J ends, which lost 3 bases and 7 bases, there was a span of 13 bases. This clone was observed a handful of times. Clones were read by immunoSEQ multiplex PCR, and TCRdb kept only the in-frame ones, dropping some. This sample yields roughly 80,000 clones, of which around four fifths are seen a single time; around 2% belongs to the top ten. The V and J genes are TRBV28 and TRBJ1-5; the D is unclear. Sequences were derived from CD4+ or CD8+ T cells sorted from blood, sampled in a trial of the OX40 agonist ivuxolimab. The sequence was collected from an adult with an advanced solid tumor such as melanoma, head and neck, liver or kidney cancer. CDR3 in amino acids: CASSLSLSAQPQHF. The CDR3 nucleotides are TGTGCCAGCAGTTTGTCCCTCTCTGCCCAGCCCCAGCATTTT. The full variable domain, rest sourced from reference TRBV28 and TRBJ1-5, is DVKVTQSSRYLVKRTGEKVFLECVQDMDHENMFWYRQDPGLGLRLIYFSYDVKMKEKGDIPEGYSVSREKKERFSLILESASTNQTSMYLCASSLSLSAQPQHFGDGTRLSIL.